These 7 T cell receptor beta chains share one sample of origin, sequenced in a study of shared clonotypes between healthy human individuals. The assay was immunoSEQ multiplex PCR, and TCRdb's table has in-frame clones only and misses some. The table records about 340,000 clones, less than 75% of them present only once. The sample taken for sequencing was memory CD4+ T cells sorted from blood. Stated subset: CD45RA-negative fraction. All receptors derive from a man younger than 40 in good health.

The gene calls are TRBV25-1 and TRBJ2-5, with D tentatively TRBD1 (6 bases). The CDR3 extends over 14 amino acids. CDR1 is MGHDK and CDR2 is SYGVNS in the germline V gene. V was cut by 6 bases and J by 4 bases, with 15 bases left in between. This CDR3 is CASSPPGQTETQYF. The CDR3 DNA sequence: TGTGCCAGCAGCCCCCCGGGACAAACAGAGACCCAGTACTTC. The variable domain in full, with the rest retrieved from reference TRBV25-1 and TRBJ2-5, is EADIYQTPRYLVIGTGKKITLECSQTMGHDKMYWYQQDPGMELHLIHYSYGVNSTEKGDLSSESTVSRIRTEHFPLTLESARPSHTSQYLCASSPPGQTETQYFGPGTRLLVL.

This chain uses TRBV4-3 with TRBJ2-3; the D call may be TRBD1 or TRBD2 (5 bases each). V shed 4 bases and J shed 0 bases, with 8 bases lying between them. This CDR3 contains 14 residues. CDR1 is LGHNA, CDR2 YSLEER, per germline. As DNA, the CDR3 is TGCGCCAGCAGCCGGGACGGGAGCACAGATACGCAGTATTTT. Amino acids: CASSRDGSTDTQYF.

The V gene is TRBV7-2, the J gene TRBJ2-6, with no clear D. The CDR3 length is 15 residues. CDR1 SGHTA and CDR2 FQGNSA come from the germline V gene. V was pared by 6 bases and J by 2 bases, with 11 bases between. The CDR3 DNA reads as TGTGCCAGCAGTTTCGTATCTACTGGGGCCAACGTCCTGACTTTC. This translates into CASSFVSTGANVLTF.

This clone has just a few counts. The rearrangement joins TRBV5-6 to TRBJ1-3; D gene unclear. CDR1 and CDR2 from the germline V gene are SGHDT and YYEEEE. The CDR3 sequence is 11 residues long. The ends were cut back, 4 bases at V and 9 bases at J, with 8 bases in the middle. CDR3 DNA sequence: TGTGCCAGCAGCAGCAGAGGCACCATATATTTT. Amino acids: CASSSRGTIYF.

The V and J genes are TRBV19 and TRBJ2-1; D is undetermined. V dropped 5 bases and J dropped 0 bases, with 11 bases sitting between them. Germline CDR1 reads LNHDA; CDR2 reads SQIVND (reference sequence). The CDR3 runs 15 residues. CDR3 nucleotides: TGTGCCAGTAGTCGGGCGTTTAGCTCCTACAATGAGCAGTTCTTC. Its protein is CASSRAFSSYNEQFF.

This clone is a singleton in its sample. This rearrangement joins TRBV4-3 to TRBJ1-5; 10 positions agree with TRBD1. V trimming: 2 bases; J trimming: 6 bases; junction bases outside the gene matches: 10. The germline CDR1 and CDR2 sequences are LGHNA and YSLEER. The CDR3 runs to 17 residues. The CDR3 coding sequence is TGCGCCAGCAGCCAATGGGGCGGGGACAGGGGTGTTCAGCCCCAGCATTTT. This codes for CASSQWGGDRGVQPQHF.

The J gene is TRBJ1-1, the V gene TRBV28, with no clear D. Germline V CDR1 and CDR2: MDHEN, SYDVKM. V lost 4 bases and J 0 bases, leaving 6 bases between the germline ends. The CDR3 has 13 residues. CDR3 coding DNA: TGTGCCAGCAGTTCCAATATGAACACTGAAGCTTTCTTT. Translating gives CASSSNMNTEAFF.